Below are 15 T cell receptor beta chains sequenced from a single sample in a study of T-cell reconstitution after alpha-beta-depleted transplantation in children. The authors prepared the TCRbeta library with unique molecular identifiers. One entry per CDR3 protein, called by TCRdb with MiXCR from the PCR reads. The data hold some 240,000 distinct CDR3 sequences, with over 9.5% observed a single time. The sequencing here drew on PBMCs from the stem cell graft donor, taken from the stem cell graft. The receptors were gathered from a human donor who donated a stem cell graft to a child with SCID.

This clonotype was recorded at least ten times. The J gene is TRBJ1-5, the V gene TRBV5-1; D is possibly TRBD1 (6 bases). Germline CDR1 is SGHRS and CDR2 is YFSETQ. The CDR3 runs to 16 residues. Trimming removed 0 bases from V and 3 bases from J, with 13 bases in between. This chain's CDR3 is CASSLGLGGFNQPQHF. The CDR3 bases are TGCGCCAGCAGCTTGGGATTGGGGGGCTTCAATCAGCCCCAGCATTTT.

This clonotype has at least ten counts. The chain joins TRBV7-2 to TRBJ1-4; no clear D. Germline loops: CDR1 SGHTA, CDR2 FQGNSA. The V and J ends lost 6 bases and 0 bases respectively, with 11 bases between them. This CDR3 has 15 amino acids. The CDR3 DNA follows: TGTGCCAGCAGAAGGGTAGGGTCAACTAATGAAAAACTGTTTTTT. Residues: CASRRVGSTNEKLFF. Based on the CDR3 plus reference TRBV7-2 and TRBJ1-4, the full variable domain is GAGVSQSPSNKVTEKGKDVELRCDPISGHTALYWYRQSLGQGLEFLIYFQGNSAPDKSGLPSDRFSAERTGGSVSTLTIQRTQQEDSAVYLCASRRVGSTNEKLFFGSGTQLSVL.

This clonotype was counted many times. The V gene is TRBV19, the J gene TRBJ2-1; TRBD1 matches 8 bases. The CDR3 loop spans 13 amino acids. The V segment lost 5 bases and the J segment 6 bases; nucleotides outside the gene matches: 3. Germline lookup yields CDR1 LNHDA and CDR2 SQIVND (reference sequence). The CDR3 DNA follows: TGTGCCAGTAGTGTTACAGGGGGCAATGAGCAGTTCTTC. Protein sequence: CASSVTGGNEQFF.

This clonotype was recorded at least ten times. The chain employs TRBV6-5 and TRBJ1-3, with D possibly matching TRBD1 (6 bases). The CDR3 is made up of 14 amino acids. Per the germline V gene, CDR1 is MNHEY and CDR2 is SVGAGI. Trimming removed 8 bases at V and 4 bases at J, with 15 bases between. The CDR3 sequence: CASRPPGVGNTIYF. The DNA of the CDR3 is TGTGCCAGCCGCCCCCCAGGGGTAGGAAACACCATATATTTT.

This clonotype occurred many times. The CDR3 nucleotides are TGCAGTGCTGCGGGACAGCAACGCAATGAGCAGTTCTTC. Translated, it gives CSAAGQQRNEQFF. The chain uses TRBV20-1 and TRBJ2-1; possibly TRBD1 for D (7 bases). CDR3 size: 13 residues. Germline V lookup: CDR1 DFQATT, CDR2 SNEGSKA (reference sequence). V gave up 5 bases and J gave up 6 bases, with 14 bases separating them.

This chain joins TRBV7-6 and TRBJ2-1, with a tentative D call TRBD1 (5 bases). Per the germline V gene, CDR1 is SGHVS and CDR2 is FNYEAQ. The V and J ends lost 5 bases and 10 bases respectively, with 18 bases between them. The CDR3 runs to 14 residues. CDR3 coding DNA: TGTGCCAGCAGCCCCTCCGCGACAGCCATAGAGCAGTTCTTC. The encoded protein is CASSPSATAIEQFF.

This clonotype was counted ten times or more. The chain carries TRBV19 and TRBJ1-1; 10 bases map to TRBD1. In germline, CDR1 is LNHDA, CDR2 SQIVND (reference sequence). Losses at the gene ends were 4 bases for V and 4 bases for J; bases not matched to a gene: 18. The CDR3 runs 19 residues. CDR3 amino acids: CASSNHRPGQGSPLTEAFF. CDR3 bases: TGTGCCAGTAGTAACCACCGCCCGGGACAGGGGAGTCCCCTCACTGAAGCTTTCTTT.

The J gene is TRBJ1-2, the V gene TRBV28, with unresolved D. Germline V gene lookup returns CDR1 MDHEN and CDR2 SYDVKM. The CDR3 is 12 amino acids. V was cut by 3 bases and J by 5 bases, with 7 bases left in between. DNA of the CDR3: TGTGCCAGCAGTTTTAGGGTGTATGGCTACACCTTC. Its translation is CASSFRVYGYTF.

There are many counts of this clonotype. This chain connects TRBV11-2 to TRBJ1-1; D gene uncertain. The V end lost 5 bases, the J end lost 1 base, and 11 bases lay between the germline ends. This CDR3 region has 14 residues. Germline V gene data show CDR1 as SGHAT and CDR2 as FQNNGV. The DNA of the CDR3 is TGTGCCAGCAGCGTGCGGGTGGGGAACACTGAAGCTTTCTTT. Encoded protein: CASSVRVGNTEAFF.

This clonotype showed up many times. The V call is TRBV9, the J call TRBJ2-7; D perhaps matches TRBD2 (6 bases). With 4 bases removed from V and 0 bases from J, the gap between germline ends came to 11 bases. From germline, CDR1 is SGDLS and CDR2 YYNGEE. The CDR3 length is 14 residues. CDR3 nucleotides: TGTGCCAGCAGCCCCCGGGACTCCTCCTACGAGCAGTACTTC. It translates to CASSPRDSSYEQYF.

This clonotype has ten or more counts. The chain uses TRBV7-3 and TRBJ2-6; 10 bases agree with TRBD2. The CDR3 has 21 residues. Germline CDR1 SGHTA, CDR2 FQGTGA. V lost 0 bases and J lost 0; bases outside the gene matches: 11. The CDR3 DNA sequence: TGTGCCAGCAGCTTAACCCCCGTTGGTAGCGGGGGGCTCTCTGGGGCCAACGTCCTGACTTTC. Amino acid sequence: CASSLTPVGSGGLSGANVLTF.

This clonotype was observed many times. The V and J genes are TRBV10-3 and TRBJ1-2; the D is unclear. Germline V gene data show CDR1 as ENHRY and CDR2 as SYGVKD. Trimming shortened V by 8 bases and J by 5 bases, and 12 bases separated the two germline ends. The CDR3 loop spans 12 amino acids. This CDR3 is CAILRTKYGYTF. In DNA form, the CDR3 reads TGTGCCATCCTACGAACGAAATATGGCTACACCTTC.

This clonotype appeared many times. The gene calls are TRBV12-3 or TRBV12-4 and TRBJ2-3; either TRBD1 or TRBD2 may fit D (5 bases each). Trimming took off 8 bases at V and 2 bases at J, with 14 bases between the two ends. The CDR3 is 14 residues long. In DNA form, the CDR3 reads TGTGCCAGCGGTATGGGGGTTAACACAGATACGCAGTATTTT. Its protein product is CASGMGVNTDTQYF.

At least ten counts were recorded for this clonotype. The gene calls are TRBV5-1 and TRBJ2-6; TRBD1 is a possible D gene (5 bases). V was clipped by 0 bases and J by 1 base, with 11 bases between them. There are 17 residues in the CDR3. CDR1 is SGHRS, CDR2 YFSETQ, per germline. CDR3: CASSLDPSGSGANVLTF. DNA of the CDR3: TGCGCCAGCAGCTTGGACCCTTCAGGGTCTGGGGCCAACGTCCTGACTTTC.

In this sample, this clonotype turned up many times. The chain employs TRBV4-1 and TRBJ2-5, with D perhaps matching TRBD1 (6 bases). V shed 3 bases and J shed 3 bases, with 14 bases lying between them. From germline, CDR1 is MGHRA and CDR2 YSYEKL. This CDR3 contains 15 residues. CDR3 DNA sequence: TGCGCCAGCAGCCACGCAGGACAGACGAAAGAGACCCAGTACTTC. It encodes CASSHAGQTKETQYF.